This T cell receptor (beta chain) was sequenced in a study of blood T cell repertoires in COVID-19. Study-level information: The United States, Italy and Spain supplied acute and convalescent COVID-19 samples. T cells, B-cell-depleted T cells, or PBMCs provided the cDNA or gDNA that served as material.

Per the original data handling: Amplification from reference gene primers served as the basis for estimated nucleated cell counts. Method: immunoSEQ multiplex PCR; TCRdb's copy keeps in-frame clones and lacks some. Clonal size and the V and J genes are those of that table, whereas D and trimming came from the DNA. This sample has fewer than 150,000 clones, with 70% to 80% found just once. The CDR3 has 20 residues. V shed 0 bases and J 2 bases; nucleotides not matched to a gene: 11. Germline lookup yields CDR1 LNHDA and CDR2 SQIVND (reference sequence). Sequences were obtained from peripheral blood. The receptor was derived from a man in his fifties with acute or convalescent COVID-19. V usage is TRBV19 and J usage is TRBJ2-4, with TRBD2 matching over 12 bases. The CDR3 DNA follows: TGTGCCAGTAGTATAGAGTATCTAGCGGGAGGGATCGGGACCAAAAACATTCAGTACTTC. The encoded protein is CASSIEYLAGGIGTKNIQYF. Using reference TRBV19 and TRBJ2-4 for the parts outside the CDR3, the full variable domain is DGGITQSPKYLFRKEGQNVTLSCEQNLNHDAMYWYRQDPGQGLRLIYYSQIVNDFQKGDIAEGYSVSREKKESFPLTVTSAQKNPTAFYLCASSIEYLAGGIGTKNIQYFGAGTRLSVL.